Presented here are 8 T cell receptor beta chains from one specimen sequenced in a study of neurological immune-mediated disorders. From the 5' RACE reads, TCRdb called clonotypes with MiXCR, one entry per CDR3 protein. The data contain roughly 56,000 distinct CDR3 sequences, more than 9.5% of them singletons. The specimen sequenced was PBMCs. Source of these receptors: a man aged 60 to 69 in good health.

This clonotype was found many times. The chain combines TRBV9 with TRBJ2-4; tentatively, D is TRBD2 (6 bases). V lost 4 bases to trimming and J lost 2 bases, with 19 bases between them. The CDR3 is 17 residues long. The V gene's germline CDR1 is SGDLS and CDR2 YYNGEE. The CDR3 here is CASSPGAGKVSKNIQYF. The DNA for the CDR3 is TGTGCCAGCAGCCCGGGCGCGGGGAAAGTGTCCAAAAACATTCAGTACTTC.

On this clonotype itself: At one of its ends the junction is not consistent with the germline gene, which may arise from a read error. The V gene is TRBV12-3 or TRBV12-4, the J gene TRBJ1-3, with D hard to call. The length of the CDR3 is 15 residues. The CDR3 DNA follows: TGTGCCAGCAGTTTCTGGGGAGGTAGAGGAAACACCATGTATTTT. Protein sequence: CASSFWGGRGNTMYF.

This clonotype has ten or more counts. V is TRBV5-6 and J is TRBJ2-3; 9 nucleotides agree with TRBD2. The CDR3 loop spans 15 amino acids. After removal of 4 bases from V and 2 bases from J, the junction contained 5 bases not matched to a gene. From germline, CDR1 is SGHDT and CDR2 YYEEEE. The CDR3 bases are TGTGCCAGCAGCCCGACTAGCGGAAACACAGATACGCAGTATTTT. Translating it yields CASSPTSGNTDTQYF.

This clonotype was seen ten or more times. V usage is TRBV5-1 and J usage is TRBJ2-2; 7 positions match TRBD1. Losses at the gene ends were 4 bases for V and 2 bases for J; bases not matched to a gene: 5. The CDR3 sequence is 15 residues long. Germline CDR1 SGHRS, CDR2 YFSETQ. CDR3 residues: CASSPGTVNTGELFF. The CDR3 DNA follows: TGCGCCAGCAGCCCCGGGACAGTCAACACCGGGGAGCTGTTTTTT. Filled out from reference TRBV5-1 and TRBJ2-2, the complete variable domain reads KAGVTQTPRYLIKTRGQQVTLSCSPISGHRSVSWYQQTPGQGLQFLFEYFSETQRNKGNFPGRFSGRQFSNSRSEMNVSTLELGDSALYLCASSPGTVNTGELFFGEGSRLTVL.

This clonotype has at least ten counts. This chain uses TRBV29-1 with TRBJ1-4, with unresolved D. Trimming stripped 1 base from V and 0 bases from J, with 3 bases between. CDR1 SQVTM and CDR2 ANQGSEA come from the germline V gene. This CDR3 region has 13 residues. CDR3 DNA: TGCAGCGTTGAAGGGACAACTAATGAAAAACTGTTTTTT. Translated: CSVEGTTNEKLFF.

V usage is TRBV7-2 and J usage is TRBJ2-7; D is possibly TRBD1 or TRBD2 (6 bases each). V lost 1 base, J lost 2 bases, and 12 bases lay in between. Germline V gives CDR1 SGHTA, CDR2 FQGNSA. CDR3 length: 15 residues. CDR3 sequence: CASSLGPGAPYEQYF. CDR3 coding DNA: TGTGCCAGCAGCTTAGGGCCGGGGGCCCCCTACGAGCAGTACTTC.

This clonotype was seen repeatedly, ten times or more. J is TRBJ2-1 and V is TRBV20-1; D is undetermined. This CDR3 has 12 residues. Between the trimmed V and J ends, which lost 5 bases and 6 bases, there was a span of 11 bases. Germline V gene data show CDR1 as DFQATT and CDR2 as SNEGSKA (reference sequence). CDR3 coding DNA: TGCAGTGCTTCGCCCTCGGGCAATGAGCAGTTCTTC. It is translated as CSASPSGNEQFF.

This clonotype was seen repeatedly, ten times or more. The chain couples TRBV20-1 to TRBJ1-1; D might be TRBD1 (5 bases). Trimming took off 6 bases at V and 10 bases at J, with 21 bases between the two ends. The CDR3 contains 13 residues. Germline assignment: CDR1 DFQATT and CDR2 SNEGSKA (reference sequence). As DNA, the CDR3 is TGCAGTGCCCCCGGGACCCGGATTATGGGAGCTTTCTTT. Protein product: CSAPGTRIMGAFF.